A single sample is the source of the 30 T cell receptor beta chains below, sequenced in a study of T-cell reconstitution after alpha-beta-depleted transplantation in children. Library preparation (for TCRbeta) was performed with unique molecular identifiers. In TCRdb, the PCR reads were re-called with MiXCR into one record per CDR3 protein. Of about 400,000 distinct CDR3 sequences listed, 15% to 20% are singletons. The sequencing used PBMCs, mostly from graft donor cells, collected 360 days after TCRalphabeta/CD19-depleted stem cell transplant. Every receptor here comes from a boy in the first two years of life who had a stem cell transplant for Wiskott-Aldrich syndrome, so the T cells may come from the graft donor.

This clonotype has only a few counts. CDR3 protein: CASSLKGFGDRVAYEQYF. In nucleotides, the CDR3 is TGTGCCAGCAGCTTAAAAGGATTCGGGGACAGGGTTGCCTACGAGCAGTACTTC. V gene TRBV11-2 combines with J gene TRBJ2-7; 9 bases are shared with TRBD1. Losses at the gene ends were 2 bases for V and 2 bases for J; bases not matched to a gene: 13. CDR1 is SGHAT, CDR2 FQNNGV, per germline. The CDR3 is 18 residues long. The full variable domain, with the rest looked up from reference TRBV11-2 and TRBJ2-7, is EAGVAQSPRYKIIEKRQSVAFWCNPISGHATLYWYQQILGQGPKLLIQFQNNGVVDDSQLPKDRFSAERLKGVDSTLKIQPAKLEDSAVYLCASSLKGFGDRVAYEQYFGPGTRLTVT.

This clonotype has a count of ten or more. The rearrangement joins TRBV20-1 to TRBJ2-3, with TRBD1 matching 9 bases. CDR1 DFQATT and CDR2 SNEGSKA come from the germline V gene (reference sequence). Trimming took 6 bases from V and 2 from J; bases not matched to a gene: 3. CDR3 length: 13 residues. Here the CDR3 DNA reads TGCAGTGCAGGACAGGGGCCCACAGATACGCAGTATTTT. It is translated as CSAGQGPTDTQYF.

The CDR3 coding sequence is TGCAGTGCTAGAGATTGGGGGACCACTGAAGCTTTCTTT. Its protein product is CSARDWGTTEAFF. The chain has TRBV20-1 and TRBJ1-1; D possibly corresponds to TRBD1 (5 bases). CDR1 and CDR2 (germline): DFQATT, SNEGSKA (reference sequence). The CDR3 loop spans 13 amino acids. V lost 0 bases and J 4 bases, leaving 9 bases between the germline ends.

This clonotype has only a few counts. The rearrangement joins TRBV18 to TRBJ2-7, with TRBD1 matching over 7 bases. The CDR3 is 15 residues long. J gave up 4 bases and V 2 bases, and 8 bases lay outside the gene matches. Germline V gives CDR1 KGHSH, CDR2 LQKENI. CDR3 residues: CASSPSRGRGYEQYF. The CDR3 nucleotides read TGTGCCAGCTCACCATCAAGGGGGCGTGGGTACGAGCAGTACTTC. The full variable domain, in which reference TRBV18 and TRBJ2-7 provide the parts outside the CDR3, is NAGVMQNPRHLVRRRGQEARLRCSPMKGHSHVYWYRQLPEEGLKFMVYLQKENIIDESGMPKERFSAEFPKEGPSILRIQQVVRGDSAAYFCASSPSRGRGYEQYFGPGTRLTVT.

This clonotype was seen a handful of times. The chain uses TRBV27 and TRBJ2-7, with 9 bases fitting TRBD1. V gave up 6 bases and J gave up 6 bases; unmatched junction bases: 9. Germline CDR1 reads MNHEY; CDR2 reads SMNVEV (reference sequence). The CDR3 spans 14 residues. The CDR3 loop reads CASRPTGGPSEQYF. DNA for the CDR3: TGTGCCAGCAGGCCGACAGGGGGGCCCTCCGAGCAGTACTTC.

This clonotype was found once. The chain employs TRBV11-1 and TRBJ2-7, with 10 bases matching TRBD2. V lost 3 bases to trimming and J lost 4 bases; unmatched junction nucleotides: 18. This CDR3 comprises 19 residues. Looked up from germline, CDR1 is SGHAT and CDR2 is FQDESV (reference sequence). The CDR3 DNA follows: TGTGCCAGCAGCTTCGCCCCCCCGTTTACTAGCGGGGCAGGATACGAGCAGTACTTC. Amino acids: CASSFAPPFTSGAGYEQYF.

The rearrangement uses TRBV20-1 and TRBJ2-7, with 7 bases that match TRBD2. CDR3 length: 15 amino acids. Per germline, CDR1 DFQATT and CDR2 SNEGSKA (reference sequence). V shed 0 bases and J 4 bases; nucleotides not matched to a gene: 9. This chain's CDR3 is CSARDTLADPYEQYF. The CDR3 DNA reads TGCAGTGCTAGAGATACTCTAGCGGATCCATACGAGCAGTACTTC.

This chain joins TRBV7-2 and TRBJ2-5; the D is unclear. This CDR3 has 14 amino acids. The V end lost 0 bases, the J end lost 3 bases, and 8 bases lay between the germline ends. Germline V gives CDR1 SGHTA, CDR2 FQGNSA. The CDR3 here is CASSLAGRKETQYF. The CDR3 DNA reads TGTGCCAGCAGCTTAGCGGGCAGAAAAGAGACCCAGTACTTC. Based on the CDR3 plus reference TRBV7-2 and TRBJ2-5, the full variable domain is GAGVSQSPSNKVTEKGKDVELRCDPISGHTALYWYRQSLGQGLEFLIYFQGNSAPDKSGLPSDRFSAERTGGSVSTLTIQRTQQEDSAVYLCASSLAGRKETQYFGPGTRLLVL.

This clonotype showed up just a few times. The chain links TRBV4-2 to TRBJ1-3, with 8 bases fitting TRBD1. The CDR3 is 14 amino acids. CDR1 and CDR2 from the germline V gene are LGHNA and YNFKEQ. V dropped 5 bases and J dropped 7; count of bases not matched to a gene: 7. CDR3 DNA: TGTGCCAGCAGCAAAGGACAGGGAAGCAACACCATATATTTT. It is translated as CASSKGQGSNTIYF.

This clonotype was counted at least ten times. In nucleotides, the CDR3 is TGCGCCAGCAGCTTGGGACAGGGGCAAGGTTACAATGAGCAGTTCTTC. Translated, it gives CASSLGQGQGYNEQFF. The gene calls are TRBV5-1 and TRBJ2-1, with 8 bases matching TRBD1. The CDR3 has 16 amino acids. J was trimmed by 4 bases and V by 0 bases; bases with no gene match: 6. Germline V gene sequence: CDR1 SGHRS, CDR2 YFSETQ.

The sample holds many counts of this clonotype. This chain links TRBV7-2 with TRBJ2-1; D not resolved. The CDR3 is made up of 13 amino acids. Germline V gene data show CDR1 as SGHTA and CDR2 as FQGNSA. Trimming left V 1 base short and J 5 bases short, with 6 bases between. CDR3 DNA: TGTGCCAGCAGCTTAGGGCTACACAATGAGCAGTTCTTC. It translates to CASSLGLHNEQFF.

This clonotype was found many times. V and J are TRBV12-3 or TRBV12-4 and TRBJ2-1; D gene uncertain. This CDR3 contains 16 residues. V was trimmed by 8 bases and J by 4 bases, leaving 21 bases between them. The CDR3 DNA sequence: TGTGCCAGCCGCTTAAGACGCGACATATCATACAATGAGCAGTTCTTC. This sequence encodes CASRLRRDISYNEQFF.

This clonotype was counted only a few times. This rearrangement joins TRBV4-1 to TRBJ2-1, with 7 bases matching TRBD1. This CDR3 contains 15 residues. V lost 4 bases and J lost 2; bases outside the gene matches: 5. CDR1 and CDR2 (germline): MGHRA, YSYEKL. This CDR3 reads CASSPSGTAYNEQFF. CDR3 nucleotides: TGCGCCAGCAGCCCTTCCGGGACAGCCTACAATGAGCAGTTCTTC.

This clonotype was seen a few times. The gene calls are TRBV9 and TRBJ2-1, with 7 bases lining up with TRBD1. There are 15 residues in the CDR3. Looked up from germline, CDR1 is SGDLS and CDR2 is YYNGEE. J lost 0 bases, V lost 1 base, and 1 base had no gene match. In DNA, the CDR3 is TGTGCCAGCAGCGTACGGGACAGCTCCTACAATGAGCAGTTCTTC. Translating gives CASSVRDSSYNEQFF. The whole variable domain, filled in from reference TRBV9 and TRBJ2-1, reads DSGVTQTPKHLITATGQRVTLRCSPRSGDLSVYWYQQSLDQGLQFLIQYYNGEERAKGNILERFSAQQFPDLHSELNLSSLELGDSALYFCASSVRDSSYNEQFFGPGTRLTVL.

This clonotype turned up a few times. The V and J genes are TRBV5-6 and TRBJ2-4; D perhaps matches TRBD2 (5 bases). Trimming took 0 bases from V and 8 from J, leaving 12 bases between them. Germline CDR1 and CDR2: SGHDT and YYEEEE. The length of the CDR3 is 14 residues. The CDR3 loop is CASSLDRGRHIQYF. Written as DNA, the CDR3 is TGTGCCAGCAGCTTGGATAGAGGGCGGCACATTCAGTACTTC.

The CDR3 bases are TGCGCCAGCAGCTTGACCCCTCCGGGACTAGCGGACTACGAGCAGTACTTC. Translating it yields CASSLTPPGLADYEQYF. This chain joins TRBV5-1 and TRBJ2-7; 11 positions agree with TRBD2. This CDR3 is built from 17 residues. The germline V gene has CDR1 SGHRS and CDR2 YFSETQ. After removal of 1 base from V and 3 bases from J, the junction contained 9 bases not matched to a gene.

The V call is TRBV4-3, the J call TRBJ2-5; maybe TRBD2 (5 bases). The CDR3 is 15 amino acids. V lost 5 bases, J lost 5 bases, and 18 bases lay in between. Germline CDR1 LGHNA, CDR2 YSLEER. This chain's CDR3 is CASSSLKRVGETQYF. As DNA, the CDR3 is TGCGCCAGCAGCTCCCTGAAGAGGGTCGGGGAGACCCAGTACTTC.

This sequence joins TRBV10-3 and TRBJ2-7; perhaps TRBD2 as D (5 bases). CDR1 is ENHRY, CDR2 SYGVKD, per germline. This CDR3 comprises 13 residues. V was trimmed by 3 bases and J by 2 bases, leaving 8 bases between them. CDR3 bases: TGTGCCATCAGTGACCCGAGGGCCTACGAGCAGTACTTC. Protein sequence: CAISDPRAYEQYF.

V usage is TRBV20-1 and J usage is TRBJ2-1; D gene ambiguous. V dropped 4 bases and J dropped 1 base, with 8 bases sitting between them. There are 13 residues in the CDR3. CDR1 DFQATT and CDR2 SNEGSKA come from the germline V gene (reference sequence). The CDR3 sequence: CSAKARSYNEQFF. Written as DNA, the CDR3 is TGCAGTGCTAAGGCTCGATCCTACAATGAGCAGTTCTTC.

The chain has TRBV10-3 and TRBJ2-7; tentatively, D is TRBD1 or TRBD2 (5 bases each). The length of the CDR3 is 15 residues. V was cut by 3 bases and J by 0 bases, with 12 bases left in between. Germline CDR1 ENHRY, CDR2 SYGVKD. The CDR3 region is CAISDGGRSSYEQYF. CDR3 DNA sequence: TGTGCCATCAGTGATGGGGGACGAAGCTCCTACGAGCAGTACTTC.

V gene TRBV7-2 combines with J gene TRBJ2-7, with 7 bases aligning to TRBD2. The V and J ends lost 3 bases and 7 bases, in that order; junction bases with no gene match: 9. CDR3 length: 14 residues. Germline values: CDR1 SGHTA, CDR2 FQGNSA. CDR3 protein: CASSFASGDLEQYF. In DNA form, the CDR3 reads TGTGCCAGCAGCTTTGCTAGCGGCGATTTGGAGCAGTACTTC.

This clonotype was picked up a small number of times. The chain joins TRBV15 to TRBJ2-7, with 7 nucleotides matching TRBD2. This CDR3 spans 14 amino acids. V dropped 3 bases and J dropped 1; count of bases not matched to a gene: 3. The germline V gene encodes CDR1 LNHNV and CDR2 YYDKDF (reference sequence). CDR3 amino acids: CATSRGGVSYEQYF. The CDR3 coding sequence is TGTGCCACCAGCAGGGGAGGGGTTTCCTACGAGCAGTACTTC.

This clonotype was counted many times. The rearrangement joins TRBV7-2 to TRBJ2-4; maybe TRBD2 (6 bases). CDR1 and CDR2 (germline): SGHTA, FQGNSA. This CDR3 region has 13 residues. V lost 3 bases and J lost 6, with 9 bases in between. The CDR3 coding sequence is TGTGCCAGCAGCTTCCAGGGAGGAAACATTCAGTACTTC. It codes for CASSFQGGNIQYF. The variable domain in full, with the rest retrieved from reference TRBV7-2 and TRBJ2-4, is GAGVSQSPSNKVTEKGKDVELRCDPISGHTALYWYRQSLGQGLEFLIYFQGNSAPDKSGLPSDRFSAERTGGSVSTLTIQRTQQEDSAVYLCASSFQGGNIQYFGAGTRLSVL.

This clonotype appeared a few times. The chain links TRBV11-2 to TRBJ2-7; tentative D call: TRBD2 (6 bases). CDR1 SGHAT and CDR2 FQNNGV come from the germline V gene. The CDR3 has 14 amino acids. The V end lost 3 bases, the J end lost 0 bases, and 9 bases lay between the germline ends. CDR3 sequence reads: CASSFGGPSYEQYF. CDR3 coding DNA: TGTGCCAGCAGCTTTGGAGGGCCCTCCTACGAGCAGTACTTC.

This chain connects TRBV4-1 to TRBJ2-2; D perhaps matches TRBD1 (6 bases). Germline V lookup: CDR1 MGHRA, CDR2 YSYEKL. The V end was cut by 4 bases, the J end by 3 bases, with 15 bases between. The CDR3 sequence is 16 residues long. CDR3 region: CASSPGHPRDTGELFF. The CDR3 DNA follows: TGCGCCAGCAGCCCGGGACACCCCCGAGACACCGGGGAGCTGTTTTTT.

The chain couples TRBV10-3 to TRBJ1-3; no definite D call. The germline gives CDR1 ENHRY, CDR2 SYGVKD. Trimming cost V 10 bases and J 2 bases, with 9 bases left between them. The CDR3 is 12 residues long. Written as DNA, the CDR3 is TGTGCCACCAAGGGTGCTGGAAACACCATATATTTT. Its translation is CATKGAGNTIYF.

This clonotype appeared a few times. The gene calls are TRBV5-1 and TRBJ2-7, with 12 bases aligning to TRBD1. Trimming removed 4 bases from V and 4 bases from J; junction bases left unmatched: 9. Germline V gives CDR1 SGHRS, CDR2 YFSETQ. This CDR3 contains 16 residues. CDR3 DNA sequence: TGCGCCAGCAGCGGTCGTTGGGACAGGGGGCAGTACGAGCAGTACTTC. It is translated as CASSGRWDRGQYEQYF. Looking up the rest from reference TRBV5-1 and TRBJ2-7 gives the full variable domain: KAGVTQTPRYLIKTRGQQVTLSCSPISGHRSVSWYQQTPGQGLQFLFEYFSETQRNKGNFPGRFSGRQFSNSRSEMNVSTLELGDSALYLCASSGRWDRGQYEQYFGPGTRLTVT.

This clonotype came up a few times. This chain uses TRBV7-2 with TRBJ1-5; 11 positions agree with TRBD1. CDR1 is SGHTA and CDR2 is FQGNSA in the germline V gene. The CDR3 is 16 residues long. V was pared by 4 bases and J by 3 bases, with 5 bases of the junction left unmatched. The CDR3 bases are TGTGCCAGCAGCTCCGAGGACAGGGGGCTCAATCAGCCCCAGCATTTT. Protein: CASSSEDRGLNQPQHF.

This clonotype has more than one count but fewer than ten. The junction does not match germline at one end; this may be a read error. This chain uses TRBV7-9 with TRBJ2-1, with D unclear. Germline V gene data show CDR1 as SEHNR and CDR2 as FQNEAQ (reference sequence). This CDR3 has 14 residues. The CDR3 DNA reads TGTGCCAGCAACTTAGGTAGTACTGCGAATGAGCAGTTCTTC. It encodes CASNLGSTANEQFF.

This clonotype was seen a handful of times. The chain recombines TRBV7-6 with TRBJ2-7; TRBD1 is a possible D gene (6 bases). The germline gives CDR1 SGHVS, CDR2 FNYEAQ. Between the trimmed V and J ends, which lost 0 bases and 7 bases, there was a span of 13 bases. The CDR3 has 14 amino acids. The CDR3 is CASSLAGAIREQYF. Here the CDR3 DNA reads TGTGCCAGCAGCTTAGCGGGGGCCATACGAGAGCAGTACTTC.